The entry that follows covers one T cell receptor (beta chain) sequence. The sample's time point: blood 4 weeks post-SBRT, at nephrectomy. Stated treatment: 15 Gy SBRT to primary tumor, nephrectomy 4 weeks later. Generated by immunoSEQ multiplex PCR, the TCRdb table keeps only in-frame clones and is missing some. The data show 80,000 or so clones, with 80% to 90% seen just once and 5% to 7.5% held by the top ten. The data stem from a study of radiation and T cells in renal cell carcinoma. V was pared by 7 bases and J by 2 bases, with 4 bases of the junction left unmatched. Germline CDR1 is MNHEY and CDR2 is SMNVEV (reference sequence). This CDR3 region has 13 residues.

The receptor comes from a woman aged 70-85 years with renal cell carcinoma. V usage is TRBV27 and J usage is TRBJ1-2; 7 nucleotides line up with TRBD1. Source: blood, taken from a patient whose treatment included radiotherapy and nephrectomy. For the CDR3, the DNA is TGTGCCAGCACCCGACAGGGCAACTATGGCTACACCTTC. It specifies CASTRQGNYGYTF.